The text below deals with one T cell receptor beta chain. The antigen is not known. Only in-frame clones appear in the TCRdb table, and some are missing; sequencing was by immunoSEQ multiplex PCR. The data show 69,000 or so clones, 88% seen once. The sample is drawn from a study of T cell responses to AZD1222 COVID-19 vaccine. Study-wide results and caveats: Unmutated variant regions are reportedly targeted by nearly half of spike-specific TCRs.

The length of the CDR3 is 12 residues. Germline V gene sequence: CDR1 MNHEY, CDR2 SVGAGI. Trimming shortened V by 2 bases and J by 6 bases, and 8 bases separated the two germline ends. Sequencing used peripheral blood, obtained 28 days after the second dose of the MenACWY control vaccine. The receptor was derived from an adult who received the MenACWY meningococcal vaccine as a control. The V gene is TRBV6-5, the J gene TRBJ2-7; D is ambiguous. The CDR3 region is CASSYPLSEQYF. CDR3 DNA sequence: TGTGCCAGCAGTTACCCCCTCAGCGAGCAGTACTTC.